A single T cell receptor beta chain is shown here with its context. Its specificity is unknown. These data belong to a study of radiation and T cells in renal cell carcinoma. Study-wide results and caveats: Top tumor clonotypes rose in blood 2 weeks post-radiation, then contracted.

Produced via immunoSEQ multiplex PCR; TCRdb's table is partial and in-frame only. This sample has approximately 31,000 clones, with around 85% found just once. J gave up 0 bases and V 4 bases, and 3 bases lay outside the gene matches. From germline, CDR1 is MNHEY and CDR2 SMNVEV (reference sequence). This CDR3 has 15 residues. Time point: blood 4 weeks post-SBRT, at nephrectomy. Treatment defined: 15 Gy SBRT to primary tumor, nephrectomy 4 weeks later. Blood was sampled at baseline, 2 weeks and 4 weeks after SBRT. The chain is built from TRBV27 and TRBJ2-3; TRBD2 aligns across 8 bases. This TCR was recovered from a man in his 60s with renal cell carcinoma. Sequencing was performed on blood, taken from a patient whose treatment included radiotherapy and nephrectomy. The CDR3, as DNA: TGTGCCAGCAGTTGGACTAGCAGTAGCACAGATACGCAGTATTTT. This sequence encodes CASSWTSSSTDTQYF.